The 19 T cell receptor beta chains below come from one sample, sequenced in a study of T cells expressing NK-cell markers. Following a re-call of the 5' RACE reads, TCRdb has one entry per CDR3 protein and lacks DNA. Recorded for this sample: a few hundred thousand distinct CDR3 sequences. The sequencing sample was made of blood T cells: a sorted CD56 or NKG2C T cell subset, CD4+ or CD8+ T cells, or bulk PBMC T cells (not recorded which). These receptors were obtained from a man aged 18-75 years in good health.

V gene TRBV28 combines with J gene TRBJ1-4; TCRdb indicates TRBD1, and absent DNA this call remains unverified. Germline V gene data show CDR1 as MDHEN and CDR2 as SYDVKM. This CDR3 contains 17 residues. CDR3 residues: CASSLKLPGQGGEKLFF.

The chain recombines TRBV20-1 with TRBJ1-1; TCRdb indicates TRBD1, and absent DNA this call remains unverified. Germline V gives CDR1 DFQATT, CDR2 SNEGSKA (reference sequence). The CDR3 consists of 15 residues. Here the CDR3 reads CSARQGAVSGTEAFF.

The V and J genes are TRBV5-1 and TRBJ2-3; the TRBD1 assignment by TCRdb is unverifiable without DNA. Germline V lookup: CDR1 SGHRS, CDR2 YFSETQ. CDR3 length: 14 residues. CDR3 amino acids: CASKDRVGGDTQYF.

The J gene is TRBJ2-1, the V gene TRBV5-5; the D call from TCRdb, TRBD2, cannot be confirmed without DNA. The germline gives CDR1 SGHKS, CDR2 YYEKEE (reference sequence). The CDR3 totals 12 residues. The CDR3 region is CASSGGLAEQFF. Supplemented by reference TRBV5-5 and TRBJ2-1, the full variable domain reads DAGVTQSPTHLIKTRGQQVTLRCSPISGHKSVSWYQQVLGQGPQFIFQYYEKEERGRGNFPDRFSARQFPNYSSELNVNALLLGDSALYLCASSGGLAEQFFGPGTRLTVL.

This chain's CDR3 is CASSFRQGAKNIQYF. J is TRBJ2-4 and V is TRBV28; the D call from TCRdb, TRBD1, cannot be confirmed without DNA. The CDR3 consists of 15 residues. Germline V gives CDR1 MDHEN, CDR2 SYDVKM.

The V call is TRBV18, the J call TRBJ2-7. The CDR3 totals 15 residues. Germline loops: CDR1 KGHSH, CDR2 LQKENI. CDR3 sequence: CASSPLLVSSYEQYF.

This rearrangement joins TRBV7-2 to TRBJ2-2; the TCRdb call, TRBD1, lacks DNA for checking. The CDR3 totals 15 residues. CDR1 is SGHTA and CDR2 is FQGNSA in the germline V gene. The CDR3 spells CASTLGGQYTGELFF.

The chain couples TRBV28 to TRBJ2-7; the D call from TCRdb, TRBD1, cannot be confirmed without DNA. The length of the CDR3 is 15 residues. Germline V lookup: CDR1 MDHEN, CDR2 SYDVKM. The chain's CDR3 is CASSIGGQGYYEQYF.

The rearrangement uses TRBV6-6 and TRBJ2-5; TCRdb selects TRBD1, and the lack of DNA leaves this call unchecked. CDR3 length: 13 residues. CDR1 and CDR2 (germline): MNHNY, SVGAGI (reference sequence). The CDR3 loop is CASSSRQPETQYF.

The V and J genes are TRBV27 and TRBJ1-5; the TRBD1 assignment by TCRdb is unverifiable without DNA. This CDR3 contains 13 residues. Germline V gene sequence: CDR1 MNHEY, CDR2 SMNVEV (reference sequence). The CDR3 loop is CASSRDLGQPQHF.

The V call is TRBV24-1, the J call TRBJ2-3; TCRdb reports TRBD1, a call that lacks DNA to check it against. The germline CDR1 and CDR2 sequences are KGHDR and SFDVKD. The CDR3 length is 15 residues. The CDR3 loop is CATSDIRKGTDTQYF.

The V and J genes are TRBV7-9 and TRBJ1-2. CDR1 is SEHNR and CDR2 is FQNEAQ in the germline V gene (reference sequence). The CDR3 totals 13 residues. CDR3 in amino acids: CASSLQVGNGYTF.

This rearrangement joins TRBV2 to TRBJ2-7; TCRdb's D call, TRBD2, is unchecked because there is no DNA. CDR1 is SNHLY and CDR2 is FYNNEI in the germline V gene. This CDR3 spans 14 amino acids. CDR3 protein: CASMTTSGVLEQYF.

This chain connects TRBV7-8 to TRBJ2-1. CDR1 SGHVS and CDR2 FQNEAQ come from the germline V gene. The CDR3 length is 15 residues. The chain's CDR3 is CASNLWPGTYNEQFF.

The chain joins TRBV30 to TRBJ2-3; the D gene TCRdb calls, TRBD1, cannot be checked with no DNA. The CDR3 length is 14 residues. Germline V gene data show CDR1 as GTSNPN and CDR2 as SVGIG (reference sequence). Here the CDR3 reads CAWGAGHPTDTQYF.

J is TRBJ2-2 and V is TRBV11-2; absent DNA, TCRdb's TRBD1 call cannot be checked. Germline V lookup: CDR1 SGHAT, CDR2 FQNNGV. This CDR3 is built from 16 residues. CDR3 sequence: CASSRRMTENTGELFF.

This chain connects TRBV12-3 or TRBV12-4 to TRBJ1-3; no DNA is available, so the TRBD1 call from TCRdb remains unchecked. This CDR3 has 15 amino acids. Here the CDR3 reads CASSLGALRVNTIYF.

This chain connects TRBV2 to TRBJ2-7; TCRdb's D call, TRBD1, is unchecked because there is no DNA. The CDR3 is made up of 13 amino acids. Germline CDR1 reads SNHLY; CDR2 reads FYNNEI. The CDR3: CASTGTRYGEQYF.

J is TRBJ2-3 and V is TRBV6-1; TCRdb returns TRBD2, unconfirmable since there is no DNA. Germline values: CDR1 MNHNS, CDR2 SASEGT. The CDR3 has 17 amino acids. The CDR3 sequence: CASSEGLWRGGTDTQYF.